The 3 T cell receptor beta chains below all came from one sample that was sequenced in a study of molecular identifiers for immune sequencing clone quantification. In TCRdb, the PCR reads were re-called with MiXCR into one record per CDR3 protein. The sample lists about 640,000 distinct CDR3 sequences; about 20% were seen once. The sample comprised naive CD8+ T cells from blood, with Jurkat cell RNA spiked in. As for subset: FACS-sorted CD8+CD4-CCR7+CD45RA+ naive T cells. The receptors were gathered from a human donor in good health. Some libraries in this study had Jurkat cell RNA spiked in.

Many counts were recorded for this clonotype. This rearrangement joins TRBV10-3 to TRBJ2-1, with no clear D. Trimming left V 8 bases short and J 0 bases short, with 5 bases between. This CDR3 has 12 residues. Germline V lookup: CDR1 ENHRY, CDR2 SYGVKD. Written as DNA, the CDR3 is TGTGCCATCGGCAACTCCTACAATGAGCAGTTCTTC. Protein: CAIGNSYNEQFF.

This clonotype was detected ten times or more. The gene calls are TRBV12-3 or TRBV12-4 and TRBJ2-6, with D possibly being TRBD1 or TRBD2 (6 bases each). V lost 6 bases and J 0 bases, leaving 15 bases between the germline ends. This CDR3 spans 17 amino acids. The CDR3 is CASSSGASSSGANVLTF. For the CDR3, the DNA is TGTGCCAGCAGCTCGGGGGCCTCTAGCTCTGGGGCCAACGTCCTGACTTTC.

This clonotype was observed many times. The CDR3 sequence is CASRRSGGATEAFF. The CDR3 DNA sequence: TGTGCCAGCAGACGCTCAGGGGGAGCGACTGAAGCTTTCTTT. V and J are TRBV7-9 and TRBJ1-1, with 7 nucleotides matching TRBD1. The CDR3 runs to 14 residues. The V and J ends lost 6 bases and 5 bases, in that order; junction bases with no gene match: 9. CDR1 and CDR2 from the germline V gene are SEHNR and FQNEAQ (reference sequence).